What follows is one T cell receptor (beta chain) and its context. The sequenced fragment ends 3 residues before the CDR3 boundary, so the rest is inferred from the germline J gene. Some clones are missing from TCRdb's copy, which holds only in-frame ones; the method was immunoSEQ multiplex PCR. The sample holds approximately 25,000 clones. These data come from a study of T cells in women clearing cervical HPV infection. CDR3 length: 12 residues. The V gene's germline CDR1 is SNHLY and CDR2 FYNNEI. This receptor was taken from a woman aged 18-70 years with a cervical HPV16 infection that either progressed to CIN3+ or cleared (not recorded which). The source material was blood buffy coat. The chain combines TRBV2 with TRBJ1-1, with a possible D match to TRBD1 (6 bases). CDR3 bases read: TGTGCCAGCAGTTCGGGGGGCGTGCAA. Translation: CASSSGGVQ. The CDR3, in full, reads CASSSGGVQAFF.